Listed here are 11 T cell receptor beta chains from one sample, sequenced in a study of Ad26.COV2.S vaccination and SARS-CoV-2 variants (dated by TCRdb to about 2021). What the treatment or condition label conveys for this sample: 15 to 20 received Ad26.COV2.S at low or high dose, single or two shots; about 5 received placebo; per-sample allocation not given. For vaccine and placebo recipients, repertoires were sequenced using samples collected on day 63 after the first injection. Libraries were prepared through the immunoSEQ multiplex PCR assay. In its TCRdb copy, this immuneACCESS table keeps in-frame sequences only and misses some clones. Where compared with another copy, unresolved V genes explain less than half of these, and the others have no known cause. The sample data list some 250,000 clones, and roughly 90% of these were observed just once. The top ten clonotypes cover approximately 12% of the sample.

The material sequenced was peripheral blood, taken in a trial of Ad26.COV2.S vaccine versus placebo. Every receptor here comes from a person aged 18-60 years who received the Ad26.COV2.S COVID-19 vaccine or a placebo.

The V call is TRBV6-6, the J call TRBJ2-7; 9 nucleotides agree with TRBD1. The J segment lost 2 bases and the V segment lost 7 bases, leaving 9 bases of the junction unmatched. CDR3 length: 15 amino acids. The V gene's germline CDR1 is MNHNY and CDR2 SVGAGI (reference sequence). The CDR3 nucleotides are TGTGCCAGCACCCCCCGGACAGGGGCCGCCTACGAGCAGTACTTC. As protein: CASTPRTGAAYEQYF.

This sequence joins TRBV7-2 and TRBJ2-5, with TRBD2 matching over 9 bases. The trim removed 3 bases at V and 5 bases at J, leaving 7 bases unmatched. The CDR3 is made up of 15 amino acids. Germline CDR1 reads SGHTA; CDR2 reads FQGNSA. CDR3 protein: CASSFRGGARETQYF. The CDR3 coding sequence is TGTGCCAGCAGCTTTCGCGGGGGGGCCCGGGAGACCCAGTACTTC.

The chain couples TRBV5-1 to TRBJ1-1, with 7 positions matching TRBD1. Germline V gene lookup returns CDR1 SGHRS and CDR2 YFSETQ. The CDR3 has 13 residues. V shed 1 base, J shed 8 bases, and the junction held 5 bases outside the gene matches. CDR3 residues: CASSLNRGWEAFF. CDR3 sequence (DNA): TGCGCCAGCAGCTTGAACAGGGGTTGGGAAGCTTTCTTT. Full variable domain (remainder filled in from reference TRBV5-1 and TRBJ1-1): KAGVTQTPRYLIKTRGQQVTLSCSPISGHRSVSWYQQTPGQGLQFLFEYFSETQRNKGNFPGRFSGRQFSNSRSEMNVSTLELGDSALYLCASSLNRGWEAFFGQGTRLTVV.

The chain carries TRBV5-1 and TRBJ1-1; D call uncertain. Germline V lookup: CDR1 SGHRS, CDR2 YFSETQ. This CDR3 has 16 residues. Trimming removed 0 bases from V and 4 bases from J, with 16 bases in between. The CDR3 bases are TGCGCCAGCAGCTTGGGATGGGGTAAAGGGTCCACTGAAGCTTTCTTT. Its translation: CASSLGWGKGSTEAFF.

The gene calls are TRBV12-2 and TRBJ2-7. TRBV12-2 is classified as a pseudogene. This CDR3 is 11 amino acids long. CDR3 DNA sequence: TGTGCAAAGGGTGGCTCCTACGAGCAGTACTTC. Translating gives CAKGGSYEQYF.

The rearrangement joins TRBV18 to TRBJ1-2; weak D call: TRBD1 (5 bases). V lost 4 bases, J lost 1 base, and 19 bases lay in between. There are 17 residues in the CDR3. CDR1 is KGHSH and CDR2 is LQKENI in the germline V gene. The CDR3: CASSLLGNRNDNYGYTF. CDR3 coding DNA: TGTGCCAGCTCACTGCTCGGTAACAGGAATGATAACTATGGCTACACCTTC.

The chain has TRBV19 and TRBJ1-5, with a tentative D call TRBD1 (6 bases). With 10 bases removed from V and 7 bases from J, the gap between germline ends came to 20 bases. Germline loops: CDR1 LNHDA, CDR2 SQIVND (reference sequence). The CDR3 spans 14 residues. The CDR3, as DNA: TGTGCCACTGGTAGGGGGGGGCTGGGGCAGCCCCAGCATTTT. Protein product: CATGRGGLGQPQHF.

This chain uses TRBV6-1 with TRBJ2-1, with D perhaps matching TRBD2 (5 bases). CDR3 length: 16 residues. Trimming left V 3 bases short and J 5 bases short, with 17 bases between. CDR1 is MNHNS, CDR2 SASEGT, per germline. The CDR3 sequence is CASSDPGPSRDNEQFF. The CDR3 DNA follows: TGTGCCAGCAGTGACCCGGGCCCTAGCCGAGACAATGAGCAGTTCTTC.

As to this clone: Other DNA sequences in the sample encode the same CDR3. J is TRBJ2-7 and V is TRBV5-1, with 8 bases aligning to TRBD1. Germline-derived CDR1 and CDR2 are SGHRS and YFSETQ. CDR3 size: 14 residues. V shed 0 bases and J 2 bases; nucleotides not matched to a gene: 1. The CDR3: CASSLGTGPYEQYF. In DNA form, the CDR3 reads TGCGCCAGCAGCTTGGGGACAGGGCCCTACGAGCAGTACTTC.

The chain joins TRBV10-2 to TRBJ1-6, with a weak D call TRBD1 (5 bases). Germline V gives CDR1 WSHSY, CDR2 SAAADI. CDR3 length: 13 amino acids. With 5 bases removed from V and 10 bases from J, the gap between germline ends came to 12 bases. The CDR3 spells CASSKGQGSPLHF. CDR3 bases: TGCGCCAGCAGTAAGGGTCAGGGCTCACCCCTCCACTTT.

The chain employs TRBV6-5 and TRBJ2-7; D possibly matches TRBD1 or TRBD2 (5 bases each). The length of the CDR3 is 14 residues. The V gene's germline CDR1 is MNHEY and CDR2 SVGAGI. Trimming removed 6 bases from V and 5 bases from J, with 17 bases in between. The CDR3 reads CASRNPGRRDEQYF. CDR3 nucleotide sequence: TGTGCCAGCAGGAATCCGGGACGACGAGACGAGCAGTACTTC.